Below, 8 T cell receptor beta chains from the same sample are listed, as sequenced in a study of lymphopenia after photon versus proton radiotherapy. Using immunoSEQ multiplex PCR, the repertoire was profiled, and TCRdb retains in-frame clones only, with some absent. The sample carries more than 25,000 clones, roughly 87% recorded once. This specimen was peripheral blood, taken from a patient treated with photon-based radiotherapy. All receptors derive from a man aged 45-60 years with gastric cancer.

The CDR3 DNA is TGTGCCAGCAAAAGACCCTTGAACACTGAAGCTTTCTTT. Residues: CASKRPLNTEAFF. This sequence joins TRBV10-3 and TRBJ1-1; D unresolved. V was shortened by 10 bases and J by 0 bases, with 12 bases between the two germline ends. The CDR3 consists of 13 residues. Germline CDR1 ENHRY, CDR2 SYGVKD.

This rearrangement joins TRBV6-1 to TRBJ2-7; D ambiguous. V was trimmed by 5 bases and J by 3 bases, leaving 5 bases between them. This CDR3 comprises 11 residues. Germline assignment: CDR1 MNHNS and CDR2 SASEGT. The CDR3 nucleotides are TGTGCCAGCAGTAACATCTACGAGCAGTACGTC. This translates into CASSNIYEQYV.

This clone is a singleton in its sample. The chain uses TRBV4-3 and TRBJ1-2, with D perhaps matching TRBD1 (5 bases). Germline V gene lookup returns CDR1 LGHNA and CDR2 YSLEER. The CDR3 has 15 amino acids. V was cut by 1 base and J by 1 base, with 10 bases left in between. CDR3 protein: CASSQAGNLNYGYTF. CDR3 coding DNA: TGCGCCAGCAGCCAAGCAGGGAACCTTAACTATGGCTACACCTTC.

The rearrangement joins TRBV30 to TRBJ1-4, with 10 bases fitting TRBD1. The CDR3 covers 16 residues. Trimming at V came to 0 bases and at J to 4 bases, leaving 5 bases not matched to a gene. Germline V gene lookup returns CDR1 GTSNPN and CDR2 SVGIG (reference sequence). The CDR3 bases are TGTGCCTGGAGTGTAAAGGGACAGGGGTTTAATGAAAAACTGTTTTTT. It translates to CAWSVKGQGFNEKLFF.

CDR3 sequence reads: CASSDIRLEAFF. The CDR3 bases are TGTGCCAGCAGTGACATCCGCCTTGAAGCTTTCTTT. The rearrangement links TRBV6-1 to TRBJ1-1; D unresolved. V dropped 3 bases and J dropped 7 bases, with 9 bases sitting between them. Germline assignment: CDR1 MNHNS and CDR2 SASEGT. This CDR3 has 12 residues.

The chain employs TRBV6-1 and TRBJ1-6; TRBD1 is a possible D gene (6 bases). CDR1 is MNHNS, CDR2 SASEGT, per germline. The CDR3 runs to 14 residues. Trimming removed 4 bases at V and 7 bases at J, with 11 bases between. CDR3 in amino acids: CASSAGADNSPLHF. In DNA form, the CDR3 reads TGTGCCAGCAGTGCGGGGGCGGACAATTCACCCCTCCACTTT.

The J gene is TRBJ2-1, the V gene TRBV28, with a weak D call TRBD1 (6 bases). The germline V gene has CDR1 MDHEN and CDR2 SYDVKM. The CDR3 totals 15 residues. V lost 1 base to trimming and J lost 9 bases, with 16 bases between them. CDR3 coding DNA: TGTGCCAGCAGTTTATTTCAGGGGAAGGTTGGTGAGCAGTTCTTC. Residues: CASSLFQGKVGEQFF.

This clone was detected once. The genes are TRBV19 and TRBJ2-5, with 9 positions matching TRBD1. The end of the DNA is better explained by TRBJ2-7, so the J call may be wrong. CDR3 length: 15 residues. Germline-derived CDR1 and CDR2 are LNHDA and SQIVND (reference sequence). DNA of the CDR3: TGTGCCAGTAAGAGTAGGGACAGGGATTCCCACGAGCAGTACTTC. Encoded protein: CASKSRDRDSHEQYF.